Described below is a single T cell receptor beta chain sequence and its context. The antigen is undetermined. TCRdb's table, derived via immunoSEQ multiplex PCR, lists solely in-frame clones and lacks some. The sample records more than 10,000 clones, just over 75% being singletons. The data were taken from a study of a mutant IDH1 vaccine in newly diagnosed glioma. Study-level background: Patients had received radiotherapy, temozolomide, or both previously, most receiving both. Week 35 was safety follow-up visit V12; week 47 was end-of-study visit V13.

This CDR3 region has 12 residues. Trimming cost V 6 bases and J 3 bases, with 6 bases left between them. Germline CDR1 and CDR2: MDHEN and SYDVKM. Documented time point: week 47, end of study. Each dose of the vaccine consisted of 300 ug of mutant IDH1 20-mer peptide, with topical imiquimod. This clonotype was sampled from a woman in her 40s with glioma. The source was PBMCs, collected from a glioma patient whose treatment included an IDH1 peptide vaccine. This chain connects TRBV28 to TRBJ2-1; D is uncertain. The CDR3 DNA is TGTGCCAGCAGCGCCCACTACAATGAGCAGTTCTTC. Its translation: CASSAHYNEQFF.